This TCR beta chain was observed in a study of OX40 agonist ivuxolimab in advanced cancers. Libraries were prepared by immunoSEQ multiplex PCR; TCRdb keeps only in-frame clonotypes and omits some of them. Here the sample spans under 95,000 clones, around 90% being singletons. The clonotype originates from an adult with an advanced solid tumor such as melanoma, head and neck, liver or kidney cancer. The sample consisted of CD4+ or CD8+ T cells sorted from blood, taken in a trial of the OX40 agonist ivuxolimab.

CDR3 coding DNA: TGTGCCAGCAGCCCCCAGGGTTCTGTCGGATATGGCTACACCTTC. As protein: CASSPQGSVGYGYTF. The chain has TRBV11-2 and TRBJ1-2; tentative D call: TRBD1 (5 bases). This CDR3 is 15 amino acids long. V lost 5 bases, J lost 5 bases, and 18 bases lay in between. In germline, CDR1 is SGHAT, CDR2 FQNNGV. Full variable domain (rest looked up from reference TRBV11-2 and TRBJ1-2): EAGVAQSPRYKIIEKRQSVAFWCNPISGHATLYWYQQILGQGPKLLIQFQNNGVVDDSQLPKDRFSAERLKGVDSTLKIQPAKLEDSAVYLCASSPQGSVGYGYTFGSGTRLTVV.